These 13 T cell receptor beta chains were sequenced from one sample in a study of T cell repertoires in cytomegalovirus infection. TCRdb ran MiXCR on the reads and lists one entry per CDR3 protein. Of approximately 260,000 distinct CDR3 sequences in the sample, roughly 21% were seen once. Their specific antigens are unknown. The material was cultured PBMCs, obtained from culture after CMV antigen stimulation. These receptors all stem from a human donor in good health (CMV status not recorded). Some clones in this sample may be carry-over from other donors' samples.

CDR3 residues: CASSRGGSGRETQYF. DNA of the CDR3: TGTGCCAGCAGCCGTGGAGGGTCGGGACGGGAGACCCAGTACTTC. The chain links TRBV7-3 to TRBJ2-5; a possible D gene is TRBD2 (6 bases). This CDR3 has 15 residues. In germline, CDR1 is SGHTA, CDR2 FQGTGA. The germline V and J ends were trimmed by 5 bases and 5 bases, with 18 bases remaining between them.

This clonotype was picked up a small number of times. As DNA, the CDR3 is TGCAGCGTTGAAGGTGGGGGGGATGTCTATGGCTACACCTTC. Translating gives CSVEGGGDVYGYTF. The V gene is TRBV29-1, the J gene TRBJ1-2; D perhaps matches TRBD1 (5 bases). CDR3 length: 14 residues. With 1 base removed from V and 4 bases from J, the gap between germline ends came to 13 bases. CDR1 SQVTM and CDR2 ANQGSEA come from the germline V gene.

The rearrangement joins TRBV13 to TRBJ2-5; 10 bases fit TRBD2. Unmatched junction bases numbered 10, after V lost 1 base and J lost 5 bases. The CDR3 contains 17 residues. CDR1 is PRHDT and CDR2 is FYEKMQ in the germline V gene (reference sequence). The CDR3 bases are TGTGCCAGCAGCTTAGAAGGTAGACGTAGCGGGAGGGAGACCCAGTACTTC. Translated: CASSLEGRRSGRETQYF.

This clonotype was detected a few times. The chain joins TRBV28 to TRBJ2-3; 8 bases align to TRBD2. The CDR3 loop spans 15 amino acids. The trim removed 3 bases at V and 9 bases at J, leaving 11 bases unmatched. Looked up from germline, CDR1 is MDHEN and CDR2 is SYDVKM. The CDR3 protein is CASSFIISGSLTQYF. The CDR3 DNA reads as TGTGCCAGCAGTTTCATTATCAGCGGGAGTCTGACGCAGTATTTT.

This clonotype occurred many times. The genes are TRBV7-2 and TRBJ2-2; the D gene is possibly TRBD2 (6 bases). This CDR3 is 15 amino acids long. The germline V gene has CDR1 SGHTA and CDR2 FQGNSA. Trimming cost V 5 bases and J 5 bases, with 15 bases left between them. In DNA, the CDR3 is TGTGCCAGCAGCCCCGGGGGTCCCGGGACCGGGGAGCTGTTTTTT. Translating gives CASSPGGPGTGELFF. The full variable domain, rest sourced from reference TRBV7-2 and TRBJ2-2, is GAGVSQSPSNKVTEKGKDVELRCDPISGHTALYWYRQSLGQGLEFLIYFQGNSAPDKSGLPSDRFSAERTGGSVSTLTIQRTQQEDSAVYLCASSPGGPGTGELFFGEGSRLTVL.

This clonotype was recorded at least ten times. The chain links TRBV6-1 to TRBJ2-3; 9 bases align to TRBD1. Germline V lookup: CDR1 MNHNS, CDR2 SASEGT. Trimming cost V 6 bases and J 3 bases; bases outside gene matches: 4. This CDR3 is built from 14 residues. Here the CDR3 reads CASSRDRVTDTQYF. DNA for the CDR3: TGTGCCAGCAGCCGGGACAGGGTAACAGATACGCAGTATTTT.

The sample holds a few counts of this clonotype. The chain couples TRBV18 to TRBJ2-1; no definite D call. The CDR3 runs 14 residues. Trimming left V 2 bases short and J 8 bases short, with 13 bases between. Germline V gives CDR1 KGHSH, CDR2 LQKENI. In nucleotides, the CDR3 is TGTGCCAGCTCACCAACTTTGGGCAAGGATGAGCAGTTCTTC. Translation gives CASSPTLGKDEQFF. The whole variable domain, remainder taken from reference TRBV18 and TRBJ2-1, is NAGVMQNPRHLVRRRGQEARLRCSPMKGHSHVYWYRQLPEEGLKFMVYLQKENIIDESGMPKERFSAEFPKEGPSILRIQQVVRGDSAAYFCASSPTLGKDEQFFGPGTRLTVL.

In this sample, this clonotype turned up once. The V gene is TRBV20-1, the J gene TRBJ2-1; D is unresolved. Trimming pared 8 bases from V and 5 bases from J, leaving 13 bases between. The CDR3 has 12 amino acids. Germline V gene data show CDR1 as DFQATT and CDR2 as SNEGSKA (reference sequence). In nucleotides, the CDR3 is TGCAGTATCCGCCGAAACAACAATGAGCAGTTCTTC. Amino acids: CSIRRNNNEQFF.

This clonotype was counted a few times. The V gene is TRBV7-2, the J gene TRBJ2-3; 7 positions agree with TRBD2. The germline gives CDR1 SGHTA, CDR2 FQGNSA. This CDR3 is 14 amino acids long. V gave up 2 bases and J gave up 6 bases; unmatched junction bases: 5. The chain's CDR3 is CASSLYAGVDTQYF. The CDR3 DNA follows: TGTGCCAGCAGCTTATATGCGGGGGTTGATACGCAGTATTTT.

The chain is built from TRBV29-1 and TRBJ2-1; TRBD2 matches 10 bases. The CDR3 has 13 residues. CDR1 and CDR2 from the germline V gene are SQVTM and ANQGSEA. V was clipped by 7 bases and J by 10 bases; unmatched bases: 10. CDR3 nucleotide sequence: TGCAGCGCTCGGACTAGCGGTCAGGGGGAGCAGTTCTTC. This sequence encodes CSARTSGQGEQFF.

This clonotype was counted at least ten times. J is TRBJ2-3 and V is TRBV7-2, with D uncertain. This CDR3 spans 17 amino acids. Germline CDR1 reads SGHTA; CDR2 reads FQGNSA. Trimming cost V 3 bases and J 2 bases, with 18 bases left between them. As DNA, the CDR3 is TGTGCCAGCAGCTTGGACCGACCCTCCCGGTCCACAGATACGCAGTATTTT. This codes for CASSLDRPSRSTDTQYF.

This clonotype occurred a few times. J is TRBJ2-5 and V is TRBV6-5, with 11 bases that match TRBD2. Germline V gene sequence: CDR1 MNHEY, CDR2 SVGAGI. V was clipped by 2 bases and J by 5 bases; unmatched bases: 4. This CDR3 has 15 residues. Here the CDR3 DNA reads TGTGCCAGCAGTTACACTAGCGGGAGTGGGGAGACCCAGTACTTC. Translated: CASSYTSGSGETQYF.

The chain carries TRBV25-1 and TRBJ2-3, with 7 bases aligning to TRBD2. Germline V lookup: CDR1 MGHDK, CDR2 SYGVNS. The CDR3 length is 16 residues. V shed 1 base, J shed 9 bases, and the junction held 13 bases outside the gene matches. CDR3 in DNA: TGTGCCAGCAGTGAATGGGGGGGAGCGGCCTCAGGGACGCAGTATTTT. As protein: CASSEWGGAASGTQYF.